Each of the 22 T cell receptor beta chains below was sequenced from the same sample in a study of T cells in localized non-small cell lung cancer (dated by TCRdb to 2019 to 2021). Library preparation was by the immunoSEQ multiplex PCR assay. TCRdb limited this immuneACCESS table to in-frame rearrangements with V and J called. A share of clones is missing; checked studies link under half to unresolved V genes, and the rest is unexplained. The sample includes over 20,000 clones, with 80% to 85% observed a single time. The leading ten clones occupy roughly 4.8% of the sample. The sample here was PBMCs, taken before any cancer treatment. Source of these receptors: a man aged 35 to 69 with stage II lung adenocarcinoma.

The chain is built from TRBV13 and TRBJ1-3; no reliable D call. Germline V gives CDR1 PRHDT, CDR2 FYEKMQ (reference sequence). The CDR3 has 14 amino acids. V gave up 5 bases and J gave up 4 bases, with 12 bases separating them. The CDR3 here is CASSPRVDGNTIYF. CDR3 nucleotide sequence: TGTGCCAGCAGCCCCCGGGTGGACGGAAACACCATATATTTT.

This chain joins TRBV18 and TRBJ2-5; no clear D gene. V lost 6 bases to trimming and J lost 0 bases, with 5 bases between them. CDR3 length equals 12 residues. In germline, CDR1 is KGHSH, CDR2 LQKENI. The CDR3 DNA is TGTGCCAGCTCCTTGTACCAAGAGACCCAGTACTTC. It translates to CASSLYQETQYF.

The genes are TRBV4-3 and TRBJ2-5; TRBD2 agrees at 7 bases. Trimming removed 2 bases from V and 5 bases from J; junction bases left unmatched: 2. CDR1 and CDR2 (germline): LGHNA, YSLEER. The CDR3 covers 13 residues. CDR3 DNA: TGCGCCAGCAGCCAATGGCGGGGGGAGACCCAGTACTTC. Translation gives CASSQWRGETQYF.

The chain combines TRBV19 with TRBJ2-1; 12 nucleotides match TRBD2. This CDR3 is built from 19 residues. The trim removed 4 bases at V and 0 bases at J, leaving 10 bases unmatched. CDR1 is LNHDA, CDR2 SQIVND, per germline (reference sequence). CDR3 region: CASSTRLAGAVSSYNEQFF. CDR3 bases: TGTGCCAGTAGTACACGACTAGCGGGGGCCGTGAGCTCCTACAATGAGCAGTTCTTC. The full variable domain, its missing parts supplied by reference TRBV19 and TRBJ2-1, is DGGITQSPKYLFRKEGQNVTLSCEQNLNHDAMYWYRQDPGQGLRLIYYSQIVNDFQKGDIAEGYSVSREKKESFPLTVTSAQKNPTAFYLCASSTRLAGAVSSYNEQFFGPGTRLTVL.

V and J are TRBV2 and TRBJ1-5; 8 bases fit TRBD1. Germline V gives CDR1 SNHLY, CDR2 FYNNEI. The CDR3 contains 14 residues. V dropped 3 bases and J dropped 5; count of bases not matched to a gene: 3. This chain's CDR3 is CASSEDREYQPQHF. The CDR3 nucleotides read TGTGCCAGCAGTGAGGACAGGGAGTATCAGCCCCAGCATTTT.

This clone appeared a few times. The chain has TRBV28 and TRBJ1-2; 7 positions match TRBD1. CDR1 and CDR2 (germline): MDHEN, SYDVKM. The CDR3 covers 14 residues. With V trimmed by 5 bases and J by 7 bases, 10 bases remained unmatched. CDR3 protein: CASSVGGNKSGYTF. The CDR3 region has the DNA TGTGCCAGCAGTGTAGGGGGCAACAAGAGTGGCTACACCTTC.

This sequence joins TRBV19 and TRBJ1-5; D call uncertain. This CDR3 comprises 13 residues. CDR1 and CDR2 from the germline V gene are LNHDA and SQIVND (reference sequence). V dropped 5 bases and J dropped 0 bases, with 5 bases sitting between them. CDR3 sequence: CASSVTSNQPQHF. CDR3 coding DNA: TGTGCCAGTAGTGTTACTAGCAATCAGCCCCAGCATTTT.

CDR3 residues: CSVEGVREGLGDEQFF. CDR3 nucleotides: TGCAGCGTTGAAGGTGTCAGGGAGGGGCTTGGAGATGAGCAGTTCTTC. The chain employs TRBV29-1 and TRBJ2-1, with 7 bases that match TRBD2. There are 16 residues in the CDR3. V lost 1 base and J lost 8; bases outside the gene matches: 14. Germline CDR1 reads SQVTM; CDR2 reads ANQGSEA.

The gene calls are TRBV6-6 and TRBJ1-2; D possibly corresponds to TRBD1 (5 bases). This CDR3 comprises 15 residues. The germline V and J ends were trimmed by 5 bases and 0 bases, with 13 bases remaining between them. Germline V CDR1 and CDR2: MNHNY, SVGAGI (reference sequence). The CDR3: CASSGTGISNYGYTF. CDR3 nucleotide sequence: TGTGCCAGCAGTGGGACTGGGATTTCTAACTATGGCTACACCTTC.

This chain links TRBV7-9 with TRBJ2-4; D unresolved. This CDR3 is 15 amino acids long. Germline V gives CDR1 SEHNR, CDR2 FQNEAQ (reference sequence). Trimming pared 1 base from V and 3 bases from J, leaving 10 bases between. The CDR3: CASSLVPEGKNIQYF. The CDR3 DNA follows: TGTGCCAGCAGCTTAGTTCCCGAAGGCAAAAACATTCAGTACTTC.

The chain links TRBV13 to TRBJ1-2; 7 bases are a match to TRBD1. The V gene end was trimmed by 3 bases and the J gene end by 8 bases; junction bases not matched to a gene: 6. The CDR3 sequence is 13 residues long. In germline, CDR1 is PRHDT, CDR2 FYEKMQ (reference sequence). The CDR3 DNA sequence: TGTGCCAGCAGCTTTCAGGGGGTACGCGGCTACACCTTC. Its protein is CASSFQGVRGYTF.

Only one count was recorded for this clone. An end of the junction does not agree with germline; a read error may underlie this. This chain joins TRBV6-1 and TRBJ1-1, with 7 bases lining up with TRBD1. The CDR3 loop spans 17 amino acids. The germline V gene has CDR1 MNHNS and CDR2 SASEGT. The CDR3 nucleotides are TGTGCCATCAGTGAGGCCAAGGGTGAGGGGGCCCGGACTGAAGCTTTCTTT. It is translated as CAISEAKGEGARTEAFF.

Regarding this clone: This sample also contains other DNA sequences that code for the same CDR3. CDR3 amino acids: CSVEEDRYQPQHF. CDR3 sequence (DNA): TGCAGCGTTGAAGAAGACCGGTATCAGCCCCAGCATTTT. This chain joins TRBV29-1 and TRBJ1-5; D gene uncertain. The CDR3 length is 13 residues. Per germline, CDR1 SQVTM and CDR2 ANQGSEA. The ends were cut back, 0 bases at V and 5 bases at J, with 8 bases in the middle.

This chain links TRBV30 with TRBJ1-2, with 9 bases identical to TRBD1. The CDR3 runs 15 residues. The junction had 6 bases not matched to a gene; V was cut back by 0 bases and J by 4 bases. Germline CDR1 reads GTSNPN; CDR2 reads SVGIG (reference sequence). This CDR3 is CAWSVADRGTYGYTF. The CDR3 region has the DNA TGTGCCTGGAGTGTAGCGGACAGGGGTACCTATGGCTACACCTTC.

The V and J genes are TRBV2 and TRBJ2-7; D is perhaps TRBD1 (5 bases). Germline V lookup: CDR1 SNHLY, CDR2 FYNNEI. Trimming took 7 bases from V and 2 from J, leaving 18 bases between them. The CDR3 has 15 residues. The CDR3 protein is CASKERETETYEQYF. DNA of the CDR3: TGTGCCAGCAAGGAAAGAGAGACAGAGACCTACGAGCAGTACTTC.

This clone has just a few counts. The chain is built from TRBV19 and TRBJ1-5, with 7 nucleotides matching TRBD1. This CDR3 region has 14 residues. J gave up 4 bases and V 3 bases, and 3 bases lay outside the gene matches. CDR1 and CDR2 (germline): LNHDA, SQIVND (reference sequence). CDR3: CASSIRDRNQPQHF. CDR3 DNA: TGTGCCAGTAGTATTCGGGACAGAAATCAGCCCCAGCATTTT.

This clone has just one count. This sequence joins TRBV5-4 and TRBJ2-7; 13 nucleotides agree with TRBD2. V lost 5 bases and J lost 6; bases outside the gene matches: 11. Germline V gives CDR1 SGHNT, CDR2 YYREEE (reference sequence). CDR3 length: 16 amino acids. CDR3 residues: CASSSRLAGGLGEQYF. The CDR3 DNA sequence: TGTGCCAGCAGTTCACGACTAGCGGGAGGATTAGGCGAGCAGTACTTC.

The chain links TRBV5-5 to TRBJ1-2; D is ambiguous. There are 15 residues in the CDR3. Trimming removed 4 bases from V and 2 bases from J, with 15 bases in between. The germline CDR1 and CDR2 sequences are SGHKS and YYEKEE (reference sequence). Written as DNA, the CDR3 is TGTGCCAGCAGCATCGGTGGACGAGGCAACTATGGCTACACCTTC. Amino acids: CASSIGGRGNYGYTF.

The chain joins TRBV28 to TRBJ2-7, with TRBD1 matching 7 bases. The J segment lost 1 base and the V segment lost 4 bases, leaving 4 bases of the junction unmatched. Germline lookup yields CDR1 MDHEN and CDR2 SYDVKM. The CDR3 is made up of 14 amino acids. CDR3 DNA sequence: TGTGCCAGCAGTTCACCGACAGGGTCCTACGAGCAGTACTTC. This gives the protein CASSSPTGSYEQYF.

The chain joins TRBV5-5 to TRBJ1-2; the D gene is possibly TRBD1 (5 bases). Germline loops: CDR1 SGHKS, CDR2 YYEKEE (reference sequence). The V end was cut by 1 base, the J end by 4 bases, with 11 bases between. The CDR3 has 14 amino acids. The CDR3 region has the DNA TGTGCCAGCAGCTTGAGTACAGGCGGCTATGGCTACACCTTC. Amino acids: CASSLSTGGYGYTF.

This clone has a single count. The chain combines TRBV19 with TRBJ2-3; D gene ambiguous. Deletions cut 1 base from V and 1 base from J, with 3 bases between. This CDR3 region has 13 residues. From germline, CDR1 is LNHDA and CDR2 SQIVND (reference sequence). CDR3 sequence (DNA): TGTGCCAGTAGTATAGGGGGCACAGATACGCAGTATTTT. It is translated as CASSIGGTDTQYF. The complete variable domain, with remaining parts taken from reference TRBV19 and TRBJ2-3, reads DGGITQSPKYLFRKEGQNVTLSCEQNLNHDAMYWYRQDPGQGLRLIYYSQIVNDFQKGDIAEGYSVSREKKESFPLTVTSAQKNPTAFYLCASSIGGTDTQYFGPGTRLTVL.

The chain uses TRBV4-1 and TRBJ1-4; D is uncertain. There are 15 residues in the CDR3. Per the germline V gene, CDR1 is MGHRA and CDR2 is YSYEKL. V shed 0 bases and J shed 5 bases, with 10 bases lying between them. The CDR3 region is CASSQDWVLNEKLFF. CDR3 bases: TGCGCCAGCAGCCAAGATTGGGTCTTGAATGAAAAACTGTTTTTT.